The sequence of this TCR beta chain was determined in a study of T cell responses to AZD1222 COVID-19 vaccine. The CDR3 is made up of 18 amino acids. Germline V CDR1 and CDR2: SGHAT, FQNNGV. Between the trimmed V and J ends, which lost 5 bases and 0 bases, there was a span of 17 bases. The table lists this clone with a count of one. No antigen is known for it. Notes on the study in general: Vaccine-associated CD4 TCRs spanned spike, dominant at 160-218 and 743-854.

Libraries were prepared by immunoSEQ multiplex PCR; TCRdb keeps only in-frame clonotypes and omits some of them. In the table there are about 120,000 clones, more than 80% of which are singletons. This clonotype was sampled from an adult in good health. The source material was peripheral blood, sampled on day 0 of AZD1222 vaccination. The J gene is TRBJ1-6, the V gene TRBV11-2, with D perhaps TRBD1 (6 bases). The CDR3 sequence is CASSTDPRGSSYNSPLHF. The CDR3 DNA is TGTGCCAGCAGCACCGATCCCAGGGGAAGCTCCTATAATTCACCCCTCCACTTT.